The clone carrying this T cell receptor beta chain was recorded only once. What it binds is unknown. The data were obtained in a study of OX40 agonist ivuxolimab in advanced cancers. Study-level information: People who had prior anti-PD-1, anti-PD-L1 or anti-CTLA-4 therapy could take part, and approximately 43% had some.

The table came from immunoSEQ multiplex PCR; TCRdb's copy has only in-frame clones and leaves some out. The sample holds some 77,000 clones, 75% to 90% seen once. The V gene lost 11 bases and the J gene lost 4 bases, with 14 bases spanning the gap. Germline loops: CDR1 MNHNS, CDR2 SASEGT. The CDR3 extends over 12 amino acids. Findings and limits, study-wide: Nonresponders, in some cases, also had low normalized T-cell clonal expansion.

The chain carries TRBV6-1 and TRBJ1-2; D is ambiguous. The source of this sequence is an adult with an advanced solid tumor such as melanoma, head and neck, liver or kidney cancer. Sequencing used CD4+ or CD8+ T cells sorted from blood, obtained in a trial of the OX40 agonist ivuxolimab. CDR3 in DNA: TGTGCCGGTGGGTATGGATTCTATGGCTACACCTTC. This translates into CAGGYGFYGYTF.